Listed here is a single T cell receptor (beta chain). As yet, its antigen is unknown. This specimen comes from a study of CD8 T cells in Susac syndrome. TCR beta sequencing was performed on blood CD8+ and CD4+ T cells. The germline CDR1 and CDR2 sequences are KGHSH and LQKENI. The CDR3 has 13 amino acids. The ends were cut back, 3 bases at V and 5 bases at J, with 10 bases in the middle. RNA, at about 0.5 to 1 ug, was reverse transcribed with random hexamers. Via MiXCR, TCRdb re-called the immunoSEQ multiplex PCR reads, giving one row per CDR3 protein. The data show roughly 180,000 distinct CDR3 sequences, roughly 94% seen once. Study findings and constraints: Within Susac syndrome CD4+ T cell repertoires, clonal expansion was not evident.

The clonotype originates from a human donor with Susac syndrome. This chain links TRBV18 with TRBJ1-1; the D is unclear. What was sequenced was CD4+ T cells from PBMCs. CDR3 in DNA: TGTGCCAGCTCACCGGTTCCGGGTACTGAAGCTTTCTTT. This codes for CASSPVPGTEAFF.